Sequencing of this T cell receptor beta chain was carried out in a study of cytotoxic CD8 clonotypes in ibrutinib-treated CLL (dated by TCRdb to about 2021). With regard to the full study: In this cohort, more than 14 patients were treatment-naive and approximately twelve were relapsed/refractory, while around 18 had unmutated IGHV. Partial responses were observed in roughly 24 patients and complete responses in 2; after a median follow-up of 68 months, remission was maintained in roughly 14 patients and progression was observed in some 12. Samples at response were collected after a median of approximately twelve months of treatment, with a range of roughly 6 to 40 months. On average, each sample had roughly 230,000 productive templates and roughly 95,000 productive rearrangements. Longitudinal samples were available for about 30% of the 86 trial participants. Cryopreserved peripheral blood mononuclear cells were obtained before treatment, at response, and at either sustained remission or disease progression. All remission and progressive disease samples were collected while patients were still receiving ibrutinib. Paper-wide results and their limitations: At baseline, clonality was higher than in age-matched healthy donors and showed a strong correlation with circulating CD8+ T-cell counts. Sampling times were not matched between sustained-remission and progressing patients, and lymph node repertoires were not studied. At ibrutinib response clonality went up, during sustained remission it held steady, and at progression it dropped back toward baseline. Public clonotypes were rare and either shrank or stayed stable during treatment, and the rise in clonality at ibrutinib response reflected expansion of private clonotypes.

What this sample's time point label stands for: about a year on ibrutinib. For TCR beta library preparation, roughly 2 micrograms of genomic DNA was extracted from cryopreserved PBMCs. Longitudinal blood samples from CLL patients receiving ibrutinib monotherapy were subjected to high-throughput TCR beta sequencing. The patients took part in an open-label, single-center phase 2 trial of ibrutinib monotherapy. V and J are truncated by 0 bases and 1 base respectively, leaving an intervening sequence of 2 bases. Inclusive of the bounding cysteine and phenylalanine, the CDR3 is 13 residues long. Only CDR3 DNA remains: 39 bases, in frame from the first base. Based on the germline V gene (reference sequence), the CDR1 and CDR2 sequences are SGHNT and YYREEE. This clone was found a few times. Its antigen specificity is not known. No qualities accompany the bases; no much larger clone lies one base away. On a MiSeq, deep resolution sequencing aimed for a depth between 1 in 1 million and 1 in 200,000 T cells, with each clonotype covered 10x on average. The immunoSEQ hsTCRB Kit was used to generate TCR beta libraries. The authors' pipeline ran thus. ImmunoSEQ Data Assistant and ImmunoSEQ Analyzer were used for data analysis, and V, D and J genes were assigned according to IMGT definitions. Clonality, which ranges from 0 to 1, was calculated by subtracting the normalized Shannon entropy of productive rearrangement frequencies from one. Only overrepresented clonotypes making up at least 0.05% of the repertoire of each patient were included in the public clonotype analysis. Roughly 13 age-matched healthy donor repertoires from immuneACCESS were used as controls for clonality. TCRdb took this table from immuneACCESS and kept in-frame rearrangements with V and J called. Such tables lack part of the clones; where checked against another copy, unresolved V genes explain under half of the gap, and the rest is unexplained. D and trimming were read from the DNA, whereas the V and J calls and clone size are those reported in that table. The sample yields approximately 190,000 clones; roughly 73% were counted once. The top ten clones comprise about 10% of the sample.

The sequence links TRBV5-4 to TRBJ1-5; the D gene cannot be named for sure. The specimen was PBMCs, collected after 12 months of ibrutinib treatment. This sequence originates from a human donor with chronic lymphocytic leukemia. The CDR3 protein: CASSLDSNQPQHF. At the DNA level, the sequence is TGTGCCAGCAGCTTGGACAGCAATCAGCCCCAGCATTTT.